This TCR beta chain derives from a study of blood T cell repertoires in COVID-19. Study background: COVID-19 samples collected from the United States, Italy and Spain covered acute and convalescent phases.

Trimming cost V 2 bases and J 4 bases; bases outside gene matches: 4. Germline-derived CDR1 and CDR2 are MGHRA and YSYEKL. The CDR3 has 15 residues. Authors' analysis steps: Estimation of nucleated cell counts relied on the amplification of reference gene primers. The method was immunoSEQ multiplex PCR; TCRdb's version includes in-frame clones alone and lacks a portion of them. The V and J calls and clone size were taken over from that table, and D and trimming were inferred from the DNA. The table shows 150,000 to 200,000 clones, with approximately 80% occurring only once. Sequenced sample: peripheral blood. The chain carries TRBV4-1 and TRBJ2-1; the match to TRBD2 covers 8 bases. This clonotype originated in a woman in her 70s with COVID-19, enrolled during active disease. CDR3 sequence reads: CASSQLERGYNEQFF. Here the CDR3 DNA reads TGCGCCAGCAGCCAACTTGAGCGGGGGTACAATGAGCAGTTCTTC.